The entry below gives a single T cell receptor (beta chain) sequence along with its context. Its antigen is not known. A much more abundant neighbour one base away suggests this may be a read error. Different DNA sequences within this sample yield the same CDR3. Here immunoSEQ multiplex PCR was the method, and the copy in TCRdb shows in-frame clones only, minus some. This table holds about 360,000 clones, just over 85% found once. This entry comes from a study of cytomegalovirus exposure and HLA in healthy donors. Study-level background: A subsequent analysis reported that the roughly 120 validation repertoires were produced on the same platform that had also been used for the 666 first-cohort repertoires.

The donors were in the roughly 120-subject validation cohort, distinct from the roughly 720-subject first cohort. Germline V lookup: CDR1 MNHEY, CDR2 SMNVEV (reference sequence). The CDR3 sequence is 16 residues long. The V gene lost 5 bases and the J gene lost 9 bases, with 23 bases spanning the gap. Study-wide results and limits: The authors listed around 150 TCR beta chains as cytomegalovirus-associated. Reportedly, diagnosis of cytomegalovirus status by the classifier showed high specificity and sensitivity.

The clonotype originates from a woman between 18 and 29 years old in good health and CMV-seronegative. Sequences were obtained from PBMCs. The rearrangement links TRBV27 to TRBJ1-5, with D maybe TRBD1 (6 bases). The CDR3 loop reads CASSPAGGLQQTPQHF. The CDR3 nucleotides read TGTGCCAGCAGTCCCGCGGGGGGCCTACAGCAAACGCCCCAGCATTTT.